Listed here are 18 T cell receptor beta chains from one sample, sequenced in a study of T cells after yellow fever vaccination. TCRdb called the 5' RACE reads again in MiXCR, with one record for every CDR3 protein. The sample includes some 320,000 distinct CDR3 sequences, 8% to 10% of them seen just once. Sequenced here: PBMCs, sampled on the day of the first yellow fever vaccination. The receptors come from a man in his late teens or twenties who received the YFV17D yellow fever vaccine.

In this sample, this clonotype turned up many times. The V call is TRBV19, the J call TRBJ1-1, with D tentatively TRBD1 (5 bases). Germline CDR1 LNHDA, CDR2 SQIVND (reference sequence). The V gene lost 3 bases and the J gene lost 0 bases, with 11 bases spanning the gap. CDR3 length equals 15 residues. The CDR3 is CASSIGGTVNTEAFF. The CDR3 DNA sequence: TGTGCCAGTAGTATCGGGGGAACAGTGAACACTGAAGCTTTCTTT.

There are a few counts of this clonotype. The V gene is TRBV19, the J gene TRBJ1-2; a weak D match, TRBD1 (5 bases). Between the trimmed V and J ends, which lost 7 bases and 0 bases, there was a span of 18 bases. The CDR3 extends over 16 amino acids. Germline values: CDR1 LNHDA, CDR2 SQIVND (reference sequence). The CDR3 DNA is TGTGCCAGTACCACCCCAGGACATCCCTCTAACTATGGCTACACCTTC. It yields the protein CASTTPGHPSNYGYTF.

The CDR3 here is CATSDLLAGVAAYEQYV. The CDR3 region has the DNA TGTGCCACCAGTGATTTGTTGGCGGGGGTGGCGGCCTACGAGCAGTACGTC. This chain joins TRBV24-1 and TRBJ2-7; 7 bases match TRBD2. J lost 2 bases, V lost 0 bases, and 9 bases had no gene match. This CDR3 comprises 17 residues. Germline values: CDR1 KGHDR, CDR2 SFDVKD.

This clonotype was seen more than once but under ten times. V gene TRBV28 combines with J gene TRBJ2-7; 12 bases map to TRBD1. Germline V gene sequence: CDR1 MDHEN, CDR2 SYDVKM. CDR3 size: 18 residues. V shed 6 bases, J shed 6 bases, and the junction held 18 bases outside the gene matches. The CDR3 loop reads CASRRSGTGGEKASEQYV. The CDR3 nucleotides are TGTGCCAGCAGAAGATCCGGGACAGGGGGCGAAAAGGCCTCCGAGCAGTACGTC.

The chain employs TRBV12-3 or TRBV12-4 and TRBJ2-5; TRBD2 matches at 8 bases. The V segment lost 5 bases and the J segment 4 bases; nucleotides outside the gene matches: 9. This CDR3 region has 15 residues. The CDR3 bases are TGTGCCAGCAGTCCCCTCGGGGGGGCTACAGAGACCCAGTACTTC. Translation gives CASSPLGGATETQYF.

This clonotype was seen a few times. The rearrangement uses TRBV7-2 and TRBJ1-5, with D hard to call. The CDR3 extends over 14 amino acids. V was pared by 1 base and J by 3 bases, with 7 bases between. Germline assignment: CDR1 SGHTA and CDR2 FQGNSA. Here the CDR3 DNA reads TGTGCCAGCAGCTTAGTTGGGTACAATCAGCCCCAGCATTTT. Translated: CASSLVGYNQPQHF.

In this sample, this clonotype turned up a few times. A much more abundant neighbour one base away suggests this may be a read error. CDR3 residues: CASSEDTNEQFF. The CDR3, as DNA: TGTGCCAGCAGTGAAGACACTAATGAGCAGTTCTTC. V is TRBV6-1 and J is TRBJ2-1, with D hard to call. The ends were cut back, 1 base at V and 7 bases at J, with 5 bases in the middle. The germline V gene has CDR1 MNHNS and CDR2 SASEGT. The CDR3 consists of 12 residues.

The V and J genes are TRBV11-3 and TRBJ2-1; maybe TRBD1 (5 bases). Trimming pared 4 bases from V and 5 bases from J, leaving 9 bases between. Germline V gives CDR1 SGHNT, CDR2 YENEEA. This CDR3 has 13 amino acids. CDR3 in DNA: TGTGCCAGCAGCTCAGGGATCCACAATGAGCAGTTCTTC. Protein product: CASSSGIHNEQFF. The full variable domain, with the rest looked up from reference TRBV11-3 and TRBJ2-1, is EAGVVQSPRYKIIEKKQPVAFWCNPISGHNTLYWYLQNLGQGPELLIRYENEEAVDDSQLPKDRFSAERLKGVDSTLKIQPAELGDSAVYLCASSSGIHNEQFFGPGTRLTVL.

V is TRBV7-9 and J is TRBJ2-1; 10 bases are a match to TRBD2. The CDR3 spans 17 residues. Losses at the gene ends were 9 bases for V and 0 bases for J; bases not matched to a gene: 11. CDR1 and CDR2 (germline): SEHNR, FQNEAQ (reference sequence). In nucleotides, the CDR3 is TGTGCCAGACACGGGACTAGCGTCCGGAGCTCCTACAATGAGCAGTTCTTC. It translates to CARHGTSVRSSYNEQFF. Complete variable domain (other parts from reference TRBV7-9 and TRBJ2-1): DTGVSQNPRHKITKRGQNVTFRCDPISEHNRLYWYRQTLGQGPEFLTYFQNEAQLEKSRLLSDRFSAERPKGSFSTLEIQRTEQGDSAMYLCARHGTSVRSSYNEQFFGPGTRLTVL.

The table lists this clonotype with a few counts. The chain employs TRBV6-5 and TRBJ1-2; 8 bases line up with TRBD1. From germline, CDR1 is MNHEY and CDR2 SVGAGI. V lost 0 bases, J lost 8 bases, and 2 bases stayed unmatched. The CDR3 loop spans 13 amino acids. The CDR3 is CASSYSTGEGYTF. For the CDR3, the DNA is TGTGCCAGCAGTTACTCGACAGGGGAGGGCTACACCTTC.

This chain joins TRBV7-2 and TRBJ2-7, with TRBD1 matching 9 bases. J was trimmed by 12 bases and V by 1 base; bases with no gene match: 4. The CDR3 contains 12 residues. Germline assignment: CDR1 SGHTA and CDR2 FQGNSA. The CDR3 sequence: CASSLGGTGLYV. Written as DNA, the CDR3 is TGTGCCAGCAGCTTAGGGGGGACAGGGCTGTACGTC.

On this clonotype itself: An end of the junction differs from the germline gene, which may be a read error. This rearrangement joins TRBV5-1 to TRBJ2-2, with no clear D. This CDR3 spans 16 amino acids. CDR1 is SGHRS, CDR2 YFSETQ, per germline. CDR3 nucleotides: TGCGCCAGCAGCCTGGGGATGACGGTCAACACCGAGGAGCTGTTTTTT. Residues: CASSLGMTVNTEELFF.

The CDR3 coding sequence is TGTGCCAGCTCACCGACGGAGAAAGATACGCAGTATTTT. Translating gives CASSPTEKDTQYF. This chain uses TRBV18 with TRBJ2-3; D ambiguous. Germline CDR1 and CDR2: KGHSH and LQKENI. V dropped 3 bases and J dropped 5 bases, with 9 bases sitting between them. This CDR3 is 13 amino acids long.

The V gene is TRBV7-2, the J gene TRBJ1-4, with TRBD1 as a possible D gene (5 bases). The V gene's germline CDR1 is SGHTA and CDR2 FQGNSA. The ends were cut back, 1 base at V and 8 bases at J, with 14 bases in the middle. The CDR3 runs 15 residues. CDR3: CASSLGGRVREKLFF. The DNA of the CDR3 is TGTGCCAGCAGCTTAGGTGGCAGGGTGCGGGAAAAACTGTTTTTT.

The chain links TRBV5-1 to TRBJ2-7; weak D call: TRBD2 (6 bases). The V and J ends lost 0 bases and 0 bases respectively, with 13 bases between them. Germline V CDR1 and CDR2: SGHRS, YFSETQ. The length of the CDR3 is 16 residues. The CDR3 DNA follows: TGCGCCAGCAGCTTGGCCCACGGGGGAGACTCCTACGAGCAGTACTTC. Protein product: CASSLAHGGDSYEQYF.

The genes are TRBV6-1 and TRBJ1-3, with D uncertain. This CDR3 spans 15 amino acids. Between the trimmed V and J ends, which lost 1 base and 0 bases, there was a span of 7 bases. Germline V gives CDR1 MNHNS, CDR2 SASEGT. The CDR3, as DNA: TGTGCCAGCAGTGAAGTTCAGTTCTCTGGAAACACCATATATTTT. Translated: CASSEVQFSGNTIYF.

The V gene is TRBV10-3, the J gene TRBJ2-2; D not resolved. Trimming took off 4 bases at V and 4 bases at J, with 7 bases between the two ends. The CDR3 has 13 amino acids. Looked up from germline, CDR1 is ENHRY and CDR2 is SYGVKD. CDR3 nucleotide sequence: TGTGCCATCAGTGCGCAGAGCACCGGGGAGCTGTTTTTT. The encoded protein is CAISAQSTGELFF.

This clonotype was seen a handful of times. The rearrangement joins TRBV4-1 to TRBJ1-2, with 7 bases identical to TRBD1. The CDR3 has 14 residues. Losses at the gene ends were 6 bases for V and 5 bases for J; bases not matched to a gene: 9. Germline V CDR1 and CDR2: MGHRA, YSYEKL. CDR3 nucleotide sequence: TGCGCCAGCAGGAGACCAGGGGGTGATTATGGCTACACCTTC. Protein sequence: CASRRPGGDYGYTF.